What follows are 23 T cell receptor beta chains derived from one specimen sequenced in a study of blood T cell repertoires in COVID-19 (dated by TCRdb to the early 2020s). Receptors were amplified or captured by the immunoSEQ multiplex PCR assay. The table comes from immuneACCESS by way of TCRdb, which keeps in-frame sequences with V and J called. Part of the clones is missing from these tables; in studies checked, under half for an unresolved V gene and the rest for unknown reasons. This sample has 250,000 to 300,000 clones in its table, and 88% of those were observed once. The ten most abundant clones make up roughly a tenth of the sample. The sequencing sample was made of peripheral blood. The source is a woman in her 70s with COVID-19, enrolled during active disease.

J is TRBJ1-2 and V is TRBV7-9; D is undetermined. CDR1 is SEHNR and CDR2 is FQNEAQ in the germline V gene (reference sequence). Trimming pared 5 bases from V and 0 bases from J, leaving 16 bases between. CDR3 length: 16 amino acids. The CDR3 DNA follows: TGTGCCAGCAGCATAATCCAGAGCGGGGCTAACTATGGCTACACCTTC. It specifies CASSIIQSGANYGYTF.

The J gene is TRBJ2-7, the V gene TRBV6-5; TRBD2 aligns across 10 bases. V shed 2 bases and J 2 bases; nucleotides not matched to a gene: 0. Germline V gene sequence: CDR1 MNHEY, CDR2 SVGAGI. The CDR3 is made up of 14 amino acids. In nucleotides, the CDR3 is TGTGCCAGCAGTTACACTAGCGGGACCTACGAGCAGTACTTC. Protein: CASSYTSGTYEQYF.

The genes are TRBV5-4 and TRBJ2-7; the D gene is possibly TRBD2 (5 bases). This CDR3 comprises 14 residues. V shed 3 bases and J shed 0 bases, with 10 bases lying between them. Germline-derived CDR1 and CDR2 are SGHNT and YYREEE (reference sequence). CDR3 bases: TGTGCCAGCAGCTCGCAAGGGAGCTCCTACGAGCAGTACTTC. This codes for CASSSQGSSYEQYF.

V usage is TRBV28 and J usage is TRBJ1-5, with TRBD1 matching 9 bases. CDR1 MDHEN and CDR2 SYDVKM come from the germline V gene. Trimming removed 6 bases from V and 9 bases from J; junction bases left unmatched: 9. This CDR3 spans 14 amino acids. CDR3 coding DNA: TGTGCCAGCAGGGGGACAGGGAGAGGGGGGCCCCAGCATTTT. Protein: CASRGTGRGGPQHF.

The genes are TRBV6-5 and TRBJ2-3, with 10 bases identical to TRBD2. The ends lost 10 bases at V and 3 bases at J; junction bases unmatched: 7. Germline V gene data show CDR1 as MNHEY and CDR2 as SVGAGI. This CDR3 has 14 amino acids. In DNA, the CDR3 is TGTGCCACCACGGTAGCGGGAGGAACAGATACGCAGTATTTT. It codes for CATTVAGGTDTQYF.

This chain joins TRBV3-1 (or the pseudogene TRBV3-2) and TRBJ1-2, with D unclear. Per the germline V gene, CDR1 is LGHDT and CDR2 is YNNKEL (reference sequence). The length of the CDR3 is 14 residues. The V gene lost 0 bases and the J gene lost 1 base, with 6 bases spanning the gap. The CDR3 sequence: CASSQEGNNYGYTF. The CDR3 nucleotides are TGTGCCAGCAGCCAAGAGGGCAATAACTATGGCTACACCTTC.

This clone was picked up one time. The genes are TRBV28 and TRBJ1-1, with 11 nucleotides matching TRBD1. The CDR3 has 17 residues. Germline lookup yields CDR1 MDHEN and CDR2 SYDVKM. V shed 6 bases and J 2 bases; nucleotides not matched to a gene: 11. The CDR3 DNA follows: TGTGCCAGCAGGAACGGTAAGCGGACAGGGGGCAACACTGAAGCTTTCTTT. Translated: CASRNGKRTGGNTEAFF.

The chain employs TRBV7-2 and TRBJ1-4; 8 nucleotides line up with TRBD1. After removal of 0 bases from V and 7 bases from J, the junction contained 4 bases not matched to a gene. The CDR3 consists of 15 residues. Per germline, CDR1 SGHTA and CDR2 FQGNSA. The CDR3 sequence is CASSLAGTGLEKLFF. Written as DNA, the CDR3 is TGTGCCAGCAGCTTAGCCGGGACAGGACTTGAAAAACTGTTTTTT. Full variable domain (outside the CDR3, taken from reference TRBV7-2 and TRBJ1-4): GAGVSQSPSNKVTEKGKDVELRCDPISGHTALYWYRQSLGQGLEFLIYFQGNSAPDKSGLPSDRFSAERTGGSVSTLTIQRTQQEDSAVYLCASSLAGTGLEKLFFGSGTQLSVL.

The gene calls are TRBV7-2 and TRBJ2-2; 15 nucleotides match TRBD2. The junction had 8 bases not matched to a gene; V was cut back by 2 bases and J by 4 bases. CDR3 length: 19 residues. From germline, CDR1 is SGHTA and CDR2 FQGNSA. The chain's CDR3 is CASSLISGLAGGSTGELFF. The CDR3 coding sequence is TGTGCCAGCAGCTTAATTTCGGGACTAGCGGGAGGTAGCACCGGGGAGCTGTTTTTT.

Here the CDR3 reads CATNSYGYTF. The CDR3 coding sequence is TGTGCCACCAACAGCTATGGCTACACCTTC. The V gene is TRBV6-5, the J gene TRBJ1-2, with D unresolved. The CDR3 sequence is 10 residues long. CDR1 MNHEY and CDR2 SVGAGI come from the germline V gene. V was cut by 10 bases and J by 4 bases, with 7 bases left in between.

The chain recombines TRBV6-5 with TRBJ1-6; D is unresolved. V shed 10 bases and J shed 5 bases, with 15 bases lying between them. The CDR3 is made up of 14 amino acids. Germline V lookup: CDR1 MNHEY, CDR2 SVGAGI. In DNA form, the CDR3 reads TGTGCCACGAGAGGAGGCCTAAATAATTCACCCCTCCACTTT. It encodes CATRGGLNNSPLHF.

V gene TRBV5-1 combines with J gene TRBJ1-2; D call uncertain. In germline, CDR1 is SGHRS, CDR2 YFSETQ. V was shortened by 0 bases and J by 7 bases, with 13 bases between the two germline ends. There are 14 residues in the CDR3. The CDR3 DNA is TGCGCCAGCAGCTTGGAGGTTTCGGGGTCTGGCTACACCTTC. It is translated as CASSLEVSGSGYTF.

The chain links TRBV28 to TRBJ2-7; D may be TRBD2 (6 bases). Trimming removed 2 bases from V and 2 bases from J, with 7 bases in between. Germline CDR1 MDHEN, CDR2 SYDVKM. The CDR3 runs to 13 residues. CDR3 in amino acids: CASSLRGTYEQYF. The CDR3 DNA is TGTGCCAGCAGTTTACGCGGGACCTACGAGCAGTACTTC. Full variable domain (rest looked up from reference TRBV28 and TRBJ2-7): DVKVTQSSRYLVKRTGEKVFLECVQDMDHENMFWYRQDPGLGLRLIYFSYDVKMKEKGDIPEGYSVSREKKERFSLILESASTNQTSMYLCASSLRGTYEQYFGPGTRLTVT.

This chain uses TRBV18 with TRBJ1-5; 8 bases are shared with TRBD1. The CDR3 is made up of 13 amino acids. The germline V gene has CDR1 KGHSH and CDR2 LQKENI. V was pared by 2 bases and J by 9 bases, with 3 bases of the junction left unmatched. DNA of the CDR3: TGTGCCAGCTCACCAAACCAGGGGGCGCCCCAGCATTTT. Its translation is CASSPNQGAPQHF.

This clone was seen a handful of times. The chain employs TRBV10-3 and TRBJ1-2; D possibly corresponds to TRBD1 (5 bases). Germline V gives CDR1 ENHRY, CDR2 SYGVKD. The CDR3 runs 12 residues. The V and J ends lost 1 base and 8 bases respectively, with 8 bases between them. The CDR3 nucleotides read TGTGCCATCAGTGAGTGGACACGCGGCTACACCTTC. Its protein is CAISEWTRGYTF.

V usage is TRBV19 and J usage is TRBJ1-1; D is possibly TRBD1 (5 bases). Between the trimmed V and J ends, which lost 4 bases and 1 base, there was a span of 16 bases. CDR1 LNHDA and CDR2 SQIVND come from the germline V gene (reference sequence). The CDR3 length is 16 residues. This CDR3 is CASSNQGGPGNTEAFF. The DNA for the CDR3 is TGTGCCAGTAGTAATCAGGGTGGGCCTGGGAACACTGAAGCTTTCTTT.

The chain recombines TRBV28 with TRBJ2-7; 7 bases map to TRBD1. V lost 8 bases and J lost 2; bases outside the gene matches: 9. The length of the CDR3 is 14 residues. Per the germline V gene, CDR1 is MDHEN and CDR2 is SYDVKM. The CDR3 reads CASYSGQKTYEQYF. The CDR3 DNA sequence: TGTGCCAGCTACTCGGGACAGAAGACCTACGAGCAGTACTTC. The complete variable domain, with remaining parts taken from reference TRBV28 and TRBJ2-7, reads DVKVTQSSRYLVKRTGEKVFLECVQDMDHENMFWYRQDPGLGLRLIYFSYDVKMKEKGDIPEGYSVSREKKERFSLILESASTNQTSMYLCASYSGQKTYEQYFGPGTRLTVT.

The chain employs TRBV7-2 and TRBJ2-1; possible D gene TRBD1, 6 bases. This CDR3 comprises 15 residues. Germline lookup yields CDR1 SGHTA and CDR2 FQGNSA. V was clipped by 3 bases and J by 5 bases, with 14 bases between them. CDR3 sequence reads: CASSFSGAEDNEQFF. For the CDR3, the DNA is TGTGCCAGCAGCTTCTCAGGGGCGGAAGACAATGAGCAGTTCTTC.

This clone has only one observation. The V gene is TRBV19, the J gene TRBJ2-2; 10 bases agree with TRBD1. The CDR3 extends over 14 amino acids. Germline V gene sequence: CDR1 LNHDA, CDR2 SQIVND (reference sequence). Trimming at V came to 6 bases and at J to 5 bases, leaving 3 bases not matched to a gene. CDR3 protein: CASRRTGGTGELFF. The CDR3 DNA reads as TGTGCCAGTAGAAGGACAGGGGGAACCGGGGAGCTGTTTTTT.

The chain links TRBV7-2 to TRBJ1-4, with D maybe TRBD1 (5 bases). This CDR3 spans 14 amino acids. Germline lookup yields CDR1 SGHTA and CDR2 FQGNSA. The V and J ends lost 0 bases and 3 bases respectively, with 5 bases between them. The CDR3 sequence is CASSLARANEKLFF. The DNA of the CDR3 is TGTGCCAGCAGCTTAGCCAGGGCTAATGAAAAACTGTTTTTT.

This sequence joins TRBV30 and TRBJ1-2; no firm D call. Trimming pared 1 base from V and 0 bases from J, leaving 6 bases between. There are 13 residues in the CDR3. Germline CDR1 reads GTSNPN; CDR2 reads SVGIG (reference sequence). For the CDR3, the DNA is TGTGCCTGGAGTGCCCCTACTAACTATGGCTACACCTTC. Translating gives CAWSAPTNYGYTF.

The rearrangement uses TRBV7-9 and TRBJ1-1; perhaps TRBD1 as D (6 bases). Looked up from germline, CDR1 is SEHNR and CDR2 is FQNEAQ (reference sequence). Deletions cut 6 bases from V and 6 bases from J, with 11 bases between. This CDR3 is 12 amino acids long. CDR3 bases: TGTGCCAGCAGACAGGGAGGGTCTGAAGCTTTCTTT. Its translation is CASRQGGSEAFF.

J is TRBJ2-1 and V is TRBV5-6, with 8 nucleotides matching TRBD2. With V trimmed by 0 bases and J by 4 bases, 3 bases remained unmatched. Germline V CDR1 and CDR2: SGHDT, YYEEEE. The CDR3 has 15 residues. The CDR3 here is CASSLALAGYNEQFF. Written as DNA, the CDR3 is TGTGCCAGCAGCTTGGCCTTAGCGGGATACAATGAGCAGTTCTTC.